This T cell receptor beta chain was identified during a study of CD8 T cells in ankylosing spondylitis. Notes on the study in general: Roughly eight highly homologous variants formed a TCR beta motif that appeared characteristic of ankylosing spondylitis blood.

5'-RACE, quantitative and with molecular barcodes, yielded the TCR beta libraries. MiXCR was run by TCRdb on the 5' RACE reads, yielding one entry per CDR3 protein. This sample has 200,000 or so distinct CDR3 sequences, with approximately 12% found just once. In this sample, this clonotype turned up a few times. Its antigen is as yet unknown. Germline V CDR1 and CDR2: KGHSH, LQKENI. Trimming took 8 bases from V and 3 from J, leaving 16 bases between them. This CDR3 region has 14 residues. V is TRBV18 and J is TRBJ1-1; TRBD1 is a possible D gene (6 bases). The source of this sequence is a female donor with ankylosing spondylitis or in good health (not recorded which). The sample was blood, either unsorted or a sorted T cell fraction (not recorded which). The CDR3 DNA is TGTGCCAGCATGCTTGGGCGACAGGACACTGAAGCTTTCTTT. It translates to CASMLGRQDTEAFF.